This TCR beta chain was recovered during a study of persistence of HIV-infected CD4 T cells. Study-wide context: Isolated cells were CMV- and HIV-1 Gag-responding CD4+ T cells.

This was the immunoSEQ version 4 assay in survey mode. Clones were read by immunoSEQ multiplex PCR, and TCRdb kept only the in-frame ones, dropping some. The repertoire includes 30,000 to 35,000 clones, roughly four fifths of them detected once, and 15% to 20% sits in the top ten. The stimulus was an HIV-1 Gag 15-mer peptide pool, about 1 ug/peptide/mL. Memory cells lacking CD40L and CD69 with high CD45RO were sorted. Plasma HIV-1 RNA stayed below 50 copies/mL for at least 4 years. CDR3 length equals 14 residues. Trimming took off 2 bases at V and 5 bases at J, with 12 bases between the two ends. The germline V gene has CDR1 SEHNR and CDR2 FQNEAQ (reference sequence). This clone was seen only once. Its antigen is as yet unknown.

This TCR derives from an adult woman with HIV who was CMV-seropositive. J is TRBJ2-5 and V is TRBV7-9; TRBD2 might be the D (5 bases). The source was CD4+ T cells sorted from PBMCs after approximately 18-hour stimulation, collected from a patient who received antiretroviral therapy. For the CDR3, the DNA is TGTGCCAGCAGCTTAATTTCTAGCTCGGAGACCCAGTACTTC. Translated, it gives CASSLISSSETQYF. Full variable domain (rest looked up from reference TRBV7-9 and TRBJ2-5): DTGVSQNPRHKITKRGQNVTFRCDPISEHNRLYWYRQTLGQGPEFLTYFQNEAQLEKSRLLSDRFSAERPKGSFSTLEIQRTEQGDSAMYLCASSLISSSETQYFGPGTRLLVL.